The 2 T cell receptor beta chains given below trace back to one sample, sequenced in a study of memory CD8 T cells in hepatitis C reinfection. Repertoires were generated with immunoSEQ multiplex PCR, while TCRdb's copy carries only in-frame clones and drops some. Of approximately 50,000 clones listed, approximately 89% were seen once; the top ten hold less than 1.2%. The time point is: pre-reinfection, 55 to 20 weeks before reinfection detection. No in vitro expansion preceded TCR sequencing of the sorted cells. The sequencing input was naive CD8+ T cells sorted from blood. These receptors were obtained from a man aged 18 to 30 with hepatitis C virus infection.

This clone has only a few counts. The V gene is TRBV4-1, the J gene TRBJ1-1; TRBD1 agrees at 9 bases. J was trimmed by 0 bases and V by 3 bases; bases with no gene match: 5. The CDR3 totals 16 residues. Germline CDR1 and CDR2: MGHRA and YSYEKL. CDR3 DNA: TGCGCCAGCAGCCACCTAGACAGGGGGGTGAACACTGAAGCTTTCTTT. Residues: CASSHLDRGVNTEAFF.

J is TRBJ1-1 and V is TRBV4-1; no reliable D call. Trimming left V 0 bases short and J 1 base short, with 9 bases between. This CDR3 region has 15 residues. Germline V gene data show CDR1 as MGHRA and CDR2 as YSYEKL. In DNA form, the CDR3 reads TGCGCCAGCAGCCAAGATTTTCGGGGGAACACTGAAGCTTTCTTT. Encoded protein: CASSQDFRGNTEAFF.